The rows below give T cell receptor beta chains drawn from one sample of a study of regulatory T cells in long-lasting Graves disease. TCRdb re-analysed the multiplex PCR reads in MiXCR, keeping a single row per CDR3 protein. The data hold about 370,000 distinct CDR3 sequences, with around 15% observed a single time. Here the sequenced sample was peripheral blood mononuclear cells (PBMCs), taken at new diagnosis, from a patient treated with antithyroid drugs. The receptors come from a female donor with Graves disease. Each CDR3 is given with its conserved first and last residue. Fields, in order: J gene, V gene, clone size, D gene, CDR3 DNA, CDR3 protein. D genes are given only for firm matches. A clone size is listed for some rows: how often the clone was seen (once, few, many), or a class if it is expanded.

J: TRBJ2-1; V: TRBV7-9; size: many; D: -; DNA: TGTGCCAGCATAGCCCCGGATCCGGGGAGCTCCTACAATGAGCAGTTCTTC; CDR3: CASIAPDPGSSYNEQFF
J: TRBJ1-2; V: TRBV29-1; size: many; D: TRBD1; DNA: TGCAGCGTTGAAACAGGGGGCTATGGCTACACCTTC; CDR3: CSVETGGYGYTF
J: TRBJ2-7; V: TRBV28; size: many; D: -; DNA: TGTGCCAGCAGGACTAGTTCCCCTTACGAGCAGTACTTC; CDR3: CASRTSSPYEQYF
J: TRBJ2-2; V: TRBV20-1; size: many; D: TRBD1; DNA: TGCAGTGCTAGCAGGGGGCTTTCCGGGGAGCTGTTTTTT; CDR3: CSASRGLSGELFF
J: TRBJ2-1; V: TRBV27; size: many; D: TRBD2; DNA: TGTGCCAGCAGTTTGTGGCGGGAGGGCCCTCAGTACAATGAGCAGTTCTTC; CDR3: CASSLWREGPQYNEQFF
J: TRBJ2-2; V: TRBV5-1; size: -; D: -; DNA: TGCGCCAGCAGCTCGGACATCGTCACCGGGGAGCTGTTTTTT; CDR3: CASSSDIVTGELFF
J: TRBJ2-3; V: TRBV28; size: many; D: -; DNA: TGTGCCAGCAGTTTCCCCGGACAGACAGATACGCAGTATTTT; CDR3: CASSFPGQTDTQYF
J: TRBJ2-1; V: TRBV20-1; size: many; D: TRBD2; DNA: TGCAGTGCTAGAGGTCCTAGCGGGGTCTACAATGAGCAGTTCTTC; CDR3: CSARGPSGVYNEQFF
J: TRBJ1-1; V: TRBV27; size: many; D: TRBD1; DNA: TGTGCCAGCAGTTTAGTTTCAGGGGGGAACACTGAAGCTTTCTTT; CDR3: CASSLVSGGNTEAFF
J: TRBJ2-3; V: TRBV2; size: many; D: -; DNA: TGTGCCAGCACCGCGGGGGCGGCGGGGAGCGCCGTCGAGCAGTATTTT; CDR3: CASTAGAAGSAVEQYF
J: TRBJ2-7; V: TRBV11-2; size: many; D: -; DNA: TGTGCCAGCAGCTTAACCTCAACCGAGCAGTACTTC; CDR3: CASSLTSTEQYF
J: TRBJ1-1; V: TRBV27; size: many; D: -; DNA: TGTGCCAGCAGTTCACTCCTCACTTCAAACACTGAAGCTTTCTTT; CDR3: CASSSLLTSNTEAFF
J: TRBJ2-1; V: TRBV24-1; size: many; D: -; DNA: TGTGCCACCAGTGGACCCACTAGTGACGAGCAGTTCTTC; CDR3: CATSGPTSDEQFF
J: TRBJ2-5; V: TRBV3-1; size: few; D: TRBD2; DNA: TGTGCCAGCAGCCCAACCTGGGCTAGCGGGGGGTCGGAGACCCAGTACTTC; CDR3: CASSPTWASGGSETQYF
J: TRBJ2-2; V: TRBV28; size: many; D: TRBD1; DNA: TGTGCCAGCAGCTCGATTACAGGGGAATGGGTCACCGGGGAGCTGTTTTTT; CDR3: CASSSITGEWVTGELFF
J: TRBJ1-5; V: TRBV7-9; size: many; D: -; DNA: TGTGCCAGCAGCCGAGGGGCGGCGAATCAGCCCCAGCATTTT; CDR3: CASSRGAANQPQHF
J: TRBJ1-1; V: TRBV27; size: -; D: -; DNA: TGTGCCAGCAGTTTAGCAGGGTTGGGAACTGAAGCTTTCTTT; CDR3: CASSLAGLGTEAFF
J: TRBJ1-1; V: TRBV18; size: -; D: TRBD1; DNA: TGTGCCAGCTCACCACTGGGACAGGGGAGGACTGAAGCTTTCTTT; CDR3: CASSPLGQGRTEAFF
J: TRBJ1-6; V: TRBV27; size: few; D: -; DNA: TGTGCCAGCAAAGCCTTCACAGGCAGGGTAGGGAATTCACCCCTCCACTTT; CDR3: CASKAFTGRVGNSPLHF
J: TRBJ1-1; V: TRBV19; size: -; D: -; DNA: TGTGCCAGTAGTATGGTCCGGATGAACACTGAAGCTTTCTTT; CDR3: CASSMVRMNTEAFF
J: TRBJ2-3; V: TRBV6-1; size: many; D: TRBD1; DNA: TGTGCCAGCAGTGACCTCATCCGGGACAGGGGTACAGATACGCAGTATTTT; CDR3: CASSDLIRDRGTDTQYF
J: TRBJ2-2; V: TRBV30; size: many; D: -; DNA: TGTGCCTGGACGCAGCGGAGGAACACCGGGGAGCTGTTTTTT; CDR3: CAWTQRRNTGELFF
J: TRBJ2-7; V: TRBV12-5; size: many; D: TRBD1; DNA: TGTGCTAGTGGTTCCCAGGACAGGGGGCTCTCGAGAGAGCAGTACTTC; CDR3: CASGSQDRGLSREQYF
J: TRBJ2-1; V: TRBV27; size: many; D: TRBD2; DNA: TGTGCCAGCAGTCCCATTTCTAGCGGGAAGCCCAATGAGCAGTTCTTC; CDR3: CASSPISSGKPNEQFF
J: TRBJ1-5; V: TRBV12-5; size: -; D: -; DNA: TGTGCTAGTGGTTTGGTAATAACCGATCGCCTCAATCAGCCCCAGCATTTT; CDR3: CASGLVITDRLNQPQHF
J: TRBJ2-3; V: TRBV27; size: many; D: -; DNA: TGTGCCAGCAGTTTATTACTGGGCACTAGCACAGATACGCAGTATTTT; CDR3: CASSLLLGTSTDTQYF
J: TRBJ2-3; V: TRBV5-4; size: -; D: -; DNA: TGTGCCAGCAGCACAGGGACGTTCCTTCACGAGGTTATCACAGATACGCAGTATTTT; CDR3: CASSTGTFLHEVITDTQYF
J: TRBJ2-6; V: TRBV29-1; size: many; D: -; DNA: TGCAGCGTTGGACCCGCCCGATCTGGGGCCAACGTCCTGACTTTC; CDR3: CSVGPARSGANVLTF